This entry describes one T cell receptor (beta chain). Antigen specificity is unknown. This CDR3 spans 13 amino acids. Trimming took 7 bases from V and 8 from J, leaving 17 bases between them. Germline V lookup: CDR1 MDHEN, CDR2 SYDVKM. The library protocol tagged individual cDNA molecules with unique molecular identifiers. MiXCR, applied by TCRdb to the 5' RACE reads, yields one record per CDR3 protein. The sample consists of about 60,000 distinct CDR3 sequences, around 10% of them appearing once. This entry belongs to a study of early T cells in non-severe SARS-CoV-2 infection. Study context: Chains were not paired, and sequencing was done on bulk RNA from unsorted whole blood.

Study outcomes and limitations: Missing private and CD4 specificities, VDJdb matching favored anti-spike CD8 responses.

The receptor was isolated from an adult who was a healthcare worker with PCR-confirmed SARS-CoV-2 infection or an uninfected control (not recorded which). Sequences were obtained from whole blood. The V call is TRBV28, the J call TRBJ1-2; no clear D gene. The CDR3 sequence is CASTPRAQRGYTF. Written as DNA, the CDR3 is TGTGCCAGCACTCCCCGGGCCCAGAGGGGCTACACCTTC.